This T cell receptor beta chain was documented in a study of T-cell reconstitution after alpha-beta-depleted transplantation in children. Study conclusions and caveats: Surviving recipient T cells and thymic progenitors underlay high day-60 TCRbeta diversity in some patients.

Preparing the TCRbeta library involved the use of unique molecular identifiers. TCRdb re-derived calls from the PCR reads in MiXCR, one entry per CDR3 protein. Of hundreds of thousands of distinct CDR3 sequences listed, 10% to 15% were seen once; the top ten hold roughly 0.84%. V was pared by 6 bases and J by 3 bases, with 8 bases of the junction left unmatched. The CDR3 runs to 17 residues. At least ten counts were recorded for this clonotype. Antigen unknown. The source of this sequence is a girl aged 2 to 10 with congenital amegakaryocytic thrombocytopenia, due to receive a stem cell transplant. The chain employs TRBV12-3 or TRBV12-4 and TRBJ2-1; the match to TRBD2 covers 13 bases. Sequenced material: PBMCs, taken before TCRalphabeta/CD19-depleted stem cell transplant. This CDR3 reads CASRMVGLAGIYNEQFF. CDR3 nucleotides: TGTGCCAGCAGGATGGTGGGACTAGCGGGGATCTACAATGAGCAGTTCTTC.